A selection of T cell receptor beta chains follows, all from one sample in a study of beta chain features in type 1 diabetes. Using immunoSEQ multiplex PCR, the repertoire was profiled, and TCRdb retains in-frame clones only, with some absent. The table shows fewer than 150,000 clones, with less than 8.5% occurring only once. The material sequenced was central memory CD4+ T cells from blood. The receptors stem from a woman aged 25 to 39 in good health. Each CDR3 is given with its conserved first and last residue. A D gene is named only where the DNA matches it firmly. Some rows have no size entry. The others give once, few or many, or a class for an expanded clone.

clone_size: few
d_call: TRBD1
v_call: TRBV7-3
j_call: TRBJ2-1
cdr3_aa: CASSPGTGAINEQFF
cdr3_nt: TGTGCCAGCAGCCCCGGGACAGGGGCGATTAATGAGCAGTTCTTC

clone_size: -
d_call: -
v_call: TRBV6-6
j_call: TRBJ2-6
cdr3_aa: CASSRDTSGANVLTF
cdr3_nt: TGTGCCAGCAGTAGGGACACCTCTGGGGCCAACGTCCTGACTTTC

clone_size: many
d_call: TRBD2
v_call: TRBV7-2
j_call: TRBJ2-3
cdr3_aa: CASSGERGRADTQYF
cdr3_nt: TGTGCCAGCAGCGGAGAGCGGGGACGGGCAGATACGCAGTATTTT

clone_size: many
d_call: -
v_call: TRBV30
j_call: TRBJ2-7
cdr3_aa: CAWSVQGYEQYF
cdr3_nt: TGTGCCTGGAGTGTACAGGGTTACGAGCAGTACTTC

clone_size: many
d_call: -
v_call: TRBV29-1
j_call: TRBJ1-1
cdr3_aa: CSVSTGNTEAFF
cdr3_nt: TGCAGCGTGTCGACAGGGAACACTGAAGCTTTCTTT

clone_size: -
d_call: -
v_call: TRBV2
j_call: TRBJ2-7
cdr3_aa: CASSVTYEQYF
cdr3_nt: TGTGCCAGCAGTGTTACCTACGAGCAGTACTTC

clone_size: few
d_call: -
v_call: TRBV7-2
j_call: TRBJ2-3
cdr3_aa: CASSLGGPPDTQYF
cdr3_nt: TGTGCCAGCAGCTTAGGAGGGCCCCCAGATACGCAGTATTTT

clone_size: -
d_call: -
v_call: TRBV16
j_call: TRBJ2-7
cdr3_aa: CASSQSAIYSYEQYF
cdr3_nt: TGTGCCAGCAGCCAATCGGCCATATACTCCTACGAGCAGTACTTC

clone_size: few
d_call: -
v_call: TRBV6-6
j_call: TRBJ1-1
cdr3_aa: CASSFQKNTEAFF
cdr3_nt: TGTGCCAGCAGCTTTCAGAAAAACACTGAAGCTTTCTTT

clone_size: few
d_call: -
v_call: TRBV9
j_call: TRBJ2-1
cdr3_aa: CASSAHWAAYNEQFF
cdr3_nt: TGTGCCAGCAGCGCACACTGGGCCGCATACAATGAGCAGTTCTTC

clone_size: few
d_call: TRBD2
v_call: TRBV7-9
j_call: TRBJ2-3
cdr3_aa: CAGHRLAVNTDTQYF
cdr3_nt: TGTGCCGGCCACAGACTAGCGGTAAACACAGATACGCAGTATTTT

clone_size: -
d_call: TRBD1
v_call: TRBV6-6
j_call: TRBJ2-7
cdr3_aa: CASTKWTGGSYEQYF
cdr3_nt: TGTGCCAGCACAAAATGGACAGGGGGTTCCTACGAGCAGTACTTC

clone_size: many
d_call: TRBD1
v_call: TRBV28
j_call: TRBJ2-1
cdr3_aa: CASIIQGARGNEQFF
cdr3_nt: TGTGCCAGCATTATACAGGGGGCGCGAGGCAATGAGCAGTTCTTC

clone_size: -
d_call: -
v_call: TRBV21-1
j_call: TRBJ2-7
cdr3_aa: CASSGMGLAGTMCLWYEQYF
cdr3_nt: TGTGCCAGCAGCGGAATGGGACTAGCGGGAACTATGTGCTTGTGGTACGAGCAGTACTTC

clone_size: -
d_call: -
v_call: TRBV7-9
j_call: TRBJ2-7
cdr3_aa: CASSPTTYEQYF
cdr3_nt: TGTGCCAGCAGCCCGACAACATACGAGCAGTACTTC

clone_size: few
d_call: -
v_call: TRBV18
j_call: TRBJ2-1
cdr3_aa: CASSPRRGDSHNEQFF
cdr3_nt: TGTGCCAGCTCACCACGCAGGGGCGACTCTCACAATGAGCAGTTCTTC

clone_size: -
d_call: TRBD1
v_call: TRBV28
j_call: TRBJ2-4
cdr3_aa: CASGTVIQNIQYF
cdr3_nt: TGTGCCAGCGGGACAGTAATACAAAACATTCAGTACTTC

clone_size: -
d_call: -
v_call: TRBV4-3
j_call: TRBJ2-6
cdr3_aa: CASSQALWAQSSGANVLTF
cdr3_nt: TGCGCCAGCAGCCAAGCGCTGTGGGCACAGAGCTCTGGGGCCAACGTCCTGACTTTC

clone_size: few
d_call: -
v_call: TRBV23-1
j_call: TRBJ2-7
cdr3_aa: CASSQLTRAHEQYF
cdr3_nt: TGCGCCAGCAGTCAACTCACCAGGGCTCACGAGCAGTACTTC

clone_size: few
d_call: -
v_call: TRBV19
j_call: TRBJ2-1
cdr3_aa: CASRESRANNEQFF
cdr3_nt: TGTGCCAGTAGAGAGTCCAGGGCTAACAATGAGCAGTTCTTC

clone_size: -
d_call: TRBD2
v_call: TRBV7-3
j_call: TRBJ2-1
cdr3_aa: CASSTALAGKRNEQFF
cdr3_nt: TGTGCCAGCAGCACCGCCCTAGCGGGAAAAAGGAATGAGCAGTTCTTC

clone_size: -
d_call: TRBD1
v_call: TRBV30
j_call: TRBJ1-4
cdr3_aa: CAWSFRGEKLFF
cdr3_nt: TGTGCCTGGAGTTTCAGGGGGGAAAAACTGTTTTTT

clone_size: -
d_call: TRBD1
v_call: TRBV30
j_call: TRBJ2-3
cdr3_aa: CAWSGTVLSRTDTQYF
cdr3_nt: TGTGCCTGGAGCGGGACAGTGCTATCCCGCACAGATACGCAGTATTTT

clone_size: few
d_call: -
v_call: TRBV6-4
j_call: TRBJ2-3
cdr3_aa: CASSVSAEPTDTQYF
cdr3_nt: TGTGCCAGCAGTGTTTCGGCGGAACCCACAGATACGCAGTATTTT

clone_size: few
d_call: TRBD2
v_call: TRBV6-5
j_call: TRBJ2-7
cdr3_aa: CASSVGRGNYEQYF
cdr3_nt: TGTGCCAGCAGTGTCGGGAGGGGGAACTACGAGCAGTACTTC

clone_size: few
d_call: -
v_call: TRBV5-6
j_call: TRBJ1-5
cdr3_aa: CASSLFYRTESNQPQHF
cdr3_nt: TGTGCCAGCAGCTTGTTCTACAGGACCGAAAGCAATCAGCCCCAGCATTTT

clone_size: -
d_call: -
v_call: TRBV2
j_call: TRBJ2-5
cdr3_aa: CASSLRGETQYF
cdr3_nt: TGTGCCAGCAGTTTAAGGGGGGAGACCCAGTACTTC